A single sample is the source of the 15 T cell receptor beta chains below, sequenced in a study of early T cells in non-severe SARS-CoV-2 infection (dated by TCRdb to the early 2020s). The library relied on 5' RACE. TCRdb records NextSeq 500 as the sequencer. Through fastp at Q25 and MiXCR, TCRdb rebuilt clones from the public reads, retaining in-frame beta chains. One record per CDR3 amino acid sequence lists the most common genes and DNA. This sample comprises about 58,000 distinct CDR3 sequences, 9.5% to 15% of them detected only once. The ten most abundant clones make up more than 0.9% of the sample. The starting material was whole blood, obtained at baseline. The source is an adult who was a healthcare worker with PCR-confirmed SARS-CoV-2 infection or an uninfected control (not recorded which). The donor label of this sample is uncertain.

The chain combines TRBV2 with TRBJ1-1; 12 bases agree with TRBD1. Germline V gene lookup returns CDR1 SNHLY and CDR2 FYNNEI. The V and J ends lost 8 bases and 6 bases, in that order; junction bases with no gene match: 4. There are 13 residues in the CDR3. The CDR3 reads CASGGQGASEAFF. The DNA of the CDR3 is TGTGCCAGCGGGGGACAGGGGGCTTCTGAAGCTTTCTTT.

This rearrangement joins TRBV30 to TRBJ2-1; D possibly corresponds to TRBD1 (5 bases). Germline CDR1 is GTSNPN and CDR2 is SVGIG (reference sequence). The CDR3 totals 14 residues. V dropped 0 bases and J dropped 3 bases, with 9 bases sitting between them. The DNA for the CDR3 is TGTGCCTGGAGTGTTAATAGGGGCTACAATGAGCAGTTCTTC. It specifies CAWSVNRGYNEQFF.

This clonotype showed up many times. This rearrangement joins TRBV12-3 or TRBV12-4 to TRBJ1-1; D call uncertain. Trimming shortened V by 6 bases and J by 7 bases, and 15 bases separated the two germline ends. The CDR3 length is 13 residues. The CDR3 loop is CASSQPHGREAFF. As DNA, the CDR3 is TGTGCCAGCAGCCAACCCCACGGCCGTGAAGCTTTCTTT.

The chain links TRBV20-1 to TRBJ1-3; D gene uncertain. V lost 6 bases and J lost 2, with 8 bases in between. Germline V gene lookup returns CDR1 DFQATT and CDR2 SNEGSKA (reference sequence). The CDR3 sequence is 12 residues long. In DNA, the CDR3 is TGCAGTGCGTACGCTGCTGGAAACACCATATATTTT. It is translated as CSAYAAGNTIYF.

This clonotype was counted ten times or more. The V and J genes are TRBV3-1 and TRBJ2-3, with D unclear. The CDR3 covers 15 residues. Between the trimmed V and J ends, which lost 3 bases and 4 bases, there was a span of 14 bases. CDR1 is LGHDT, CDR2 YNNKEL, per germline (reference sequence). The CDR3 DNA is TGTGCCAGCAGCCAGATCACCTTAGAGTCAGATACGCAGTATTTT. Translating it yields CASSQITLESDTQYF.

CDR3 sequence reads: CASSDRGPKHF. The CDR3 DNA sequence: TGTGCCAGCAGTGACAGGGGACCAAAGCATTTT. This rearrangement joins TRBV2 to TRBJ1-5; possible D gene TRBD1, 6 bases. The V end lost 3 bases, the J end lost 14 bases, and 11 bases lay between the germline ends. This CDR3 has 11 amino acids. CDR1 is SNHLY and CDR2 is FYNNEI in the germline V gene.

The DNA for the CDR3 is TGTGCCAGCAGTTTAGATCTGGGACAGGGGGGATTCTTC. It codes for CASSLDLGQGGFF. This chain uses TRBV12-3 or TRBV12-4 with TRBJ2-1, with 11 bases matching TRBD1. The CDR3 sequence is 13 residues long. The J segment lost 16 bases and the V segment lost 1 base, leaving 6 bases of the junction unmatched.

DNA for the CDR3: TGTGCCAGCAGTGAAAACGGGGTCCAGAGACCCCCTCAGGATACGCAGTATTTT. Translated: CASSENGVQRPPQDTQYF. This chain uses TRBV6-1 with TRBJ2-3; D is perhaps TRBD2 (5 bases). Trimming left V 2 bases short and J 6 bases short, with 24 bases between. CDR3 length: 18 residues. CDR1 and CDR2 from the germline V gene are MNHNS and SASEGT.

This chain connects TRBV30 to TRBJ2-3; 12 bases match TRBD2. Germline V gene sequence: CDR1 GTSNPN, CDR2 SVGIG (reference sequence). The CDR3 totals 15 residues. V was pared by 0 bases and J by 7 bases, with 5 bases of the junction left unmatched. This CDR3 reads CAWSVLAGGPNTQYF. The CDR3 DNA reads as TGTGCCTGGAGTGTGCTAGCGGGGGGGCCTAATACGCAGTATTTT.

This clonotype came up many times. J is TRBJ1-1 and V is TRBV19, with D unresolved. Trimming left V 1 base short and J 1 base short, with 10 bases between. Germline V gene sequence: CDR1 LNHDA, CDR2 SQIVND (reference sequence). CDR3 size: 15 residues. CDR3 amino acids: CASSIGTLTNTEAFF. In DNA form, the CDR3 reads TGTGCCAGTAGTATAGGGACTCTTACGAACACTGAAGCTTTCTTT.

The chain employs TRBV4-2 and TRBJ1-1; tentatively, D is TRBD1 (5 bases). V lost 0 bases to trimming and J lost 3 bases, with 8 bases between them. Germline-derived CDR1 and CDR2 are LGHNA and YNFKEQ. The length of the CDR3 is 14 residues. CDR3 coding DNA: TGTGCCAGCAGCCAAGACTGGGGGGACACTGAAGCTTTCTTT. Protein: CASSQDWGDTEAFF.

This clonotype came up a few times. This chain joins TRBV24-1 and TRBJ1-3; D possibly corresponds to TRBD1 (5 bases). Germline V gene sequence: CDR1 KGHDR, CDR2 SFDVKD. The CDR3 is 16 residues long. V dropped 3 bases and J dropped 7 bases, with 18 bases sitting between them. The CDR3 region is CATSDPKGTPGNTIYF. The CDR3 nucleotides read TGTGCCACCAGTGATCCGAAGGGGACGCCGGGCAACACCATATATTTT.

This clonotype was observed many times. V usage is TRBV19 and J usage is TRBJ1-2, with 7 bases that match TRBD1. After removal of 0 bases from V and 0 bases from J, the junction contained 1 base not matched to a gene. In germline, CDR1 is LNHDA, CDR2 SQIVND (reference sequence). This CDR3 has 15 residues. The CDR3 coding sequence is TGTGCCAGTAGTATAGAAGGGACAGCTAACTATGGCTACACCTTC. This sequence encodes CASSIEGTANYGYTF.

In its sample, this clonotype was seen a few times. A clone one base away is much larger, so this may be a read error. This chain joins TRBV20-1 and TRBJ2-3, with TRBD2 matching over 7 bases. With 3 bases clipped from V and 4 bases from J, the junction kept 16 bases outside the gene matches. The CDR3 length is 17 residues. Germline V CDR1 and CDR2: DFQATT, SNEGSKA (reference sequence). The CDR3 sequence: CSASVLRGISSADTQYF. The CDR3 nucleotides are TGCAGTGCTAGTGTTTTGCGGGGGATATCCTCAGCAGATACGCAGTATTTT.

This clonotype has more than one count but fewer than ten. This sequence joins TRBV7-2 and TRBJ2-3; D uncertain. Germline V CDR1 and CDR2: SGHTA, FQGNSA. The CDR3 loop spans 11 amino acids. Deletions cut 1 base from V and 8 bases from J, with 4 bases between. DNA of the CDR3: TGTGCCAGCAGCTTAGGACCTACGCAGTATTTT. Its translation: CASSLGPTQYF. Filled out from reference TRBV7-2 and TRBJ2-3, the complete variable domain reads GAGVSQSPSNKVTEKGKDVELRCDPISGHTALYWYRQSLGQGLEFLIYFQGNSAPDKSGLPSDRFSAERTGGSVSTLTIQRTQQEDSAVYLCASSLGPTQYFGPGTRLTVL.